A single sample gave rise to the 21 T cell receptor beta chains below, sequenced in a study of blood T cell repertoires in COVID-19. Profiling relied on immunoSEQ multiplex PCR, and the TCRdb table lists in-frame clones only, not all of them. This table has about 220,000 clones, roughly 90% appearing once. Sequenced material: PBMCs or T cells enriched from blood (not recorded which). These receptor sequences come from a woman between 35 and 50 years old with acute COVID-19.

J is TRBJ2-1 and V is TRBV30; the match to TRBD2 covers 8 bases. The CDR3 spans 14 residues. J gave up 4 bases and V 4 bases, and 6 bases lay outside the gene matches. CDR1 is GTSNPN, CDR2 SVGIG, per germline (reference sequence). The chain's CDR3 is CAWNAGGAYNEQFF. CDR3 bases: TGTGCCTGGAACGCCGGGGGGGCTTACAATGAGCAGTTCTTC.

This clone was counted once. CDR3 DNA: TGTGCCAGTAGTATAGATGGACAGAGAAACTCCTACGAGCAGTACTTC. Protein sequence: CASSIDGQRNSYEQYF. V and J are TRBV19 and TRBJ2-7; weak D call: TRBD1 (6 bases). Germline-derived CDR1 and CDR2 are LNHDA and SQIVND (reference sequence). The CDR3 sequence is 16 residues long. V was shortened by 0 bases and J by 0 bases, with 12 bases between the two germline ends.

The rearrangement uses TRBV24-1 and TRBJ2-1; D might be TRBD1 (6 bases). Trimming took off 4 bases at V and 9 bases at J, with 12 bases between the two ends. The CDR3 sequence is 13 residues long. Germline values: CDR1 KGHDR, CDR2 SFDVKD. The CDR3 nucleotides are TGTGCCACCAGTGACAGGGGACGGGTTGAGCAGTTCTTC. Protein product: CATSDRGRVEQFF.

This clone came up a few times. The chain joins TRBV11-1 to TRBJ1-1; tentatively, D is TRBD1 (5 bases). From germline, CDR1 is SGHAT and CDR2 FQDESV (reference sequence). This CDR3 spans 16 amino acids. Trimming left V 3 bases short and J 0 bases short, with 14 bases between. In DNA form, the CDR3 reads TGTGCCAGCAGCTTGGGATCGGACAAAATGAACACTGAAGCTTTCTTT. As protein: CASSLGSDKMNTEAFF.

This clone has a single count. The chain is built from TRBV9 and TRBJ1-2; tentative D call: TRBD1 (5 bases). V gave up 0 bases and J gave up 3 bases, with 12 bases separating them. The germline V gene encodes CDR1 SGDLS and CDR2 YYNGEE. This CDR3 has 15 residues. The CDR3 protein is CASSVGFTRDYGYTF. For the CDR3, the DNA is TGTGCCAGCAGCGTAGGTTTTACCAGGGACTATGGCTACACCTTC.

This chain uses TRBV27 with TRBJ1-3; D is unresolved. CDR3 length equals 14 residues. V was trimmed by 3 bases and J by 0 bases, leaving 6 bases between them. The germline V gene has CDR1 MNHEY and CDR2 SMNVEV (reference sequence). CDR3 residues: CASSFSDSGNTIYF. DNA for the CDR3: TGTGCCAGCAGTTTTTCAGACTCTGGAAACACCATATATTTT.

In DNA, the CDR3 is TGTGCCAGCAGTACCGGAGGGTGGGATACGCAGTATTTT. Translating it yields CASSTGGWDTQYF. V is TRBV6-5 and J is TRBJ2-3, with D possibly TRBD2 on 6 matching bases. With 5 bases removed from V and 6 bases from J, the gap between germline ends came to 12 bases. The germline CDR1 and CDR2 sequences are MNHEY and SVGAGI. CDR3 length: 13 residues.

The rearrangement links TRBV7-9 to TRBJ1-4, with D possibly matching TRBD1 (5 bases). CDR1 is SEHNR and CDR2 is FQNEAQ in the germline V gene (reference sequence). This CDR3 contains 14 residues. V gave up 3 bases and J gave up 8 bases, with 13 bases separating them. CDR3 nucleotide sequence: TGTGCCAGCAGCTTCGGTCAGGGAGGGGAAAAACTGTTTTTT. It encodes CASSFGQGGEKLFF.

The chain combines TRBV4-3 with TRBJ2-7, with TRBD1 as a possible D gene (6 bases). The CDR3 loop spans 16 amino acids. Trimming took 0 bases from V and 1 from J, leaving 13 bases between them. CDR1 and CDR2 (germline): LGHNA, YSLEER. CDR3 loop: CASSQDRNGQSYEQYF. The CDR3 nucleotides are TGCGCCAGCAGCCAAGATCGCAACGGACAGTCCTACGAGCAGTACTTC.

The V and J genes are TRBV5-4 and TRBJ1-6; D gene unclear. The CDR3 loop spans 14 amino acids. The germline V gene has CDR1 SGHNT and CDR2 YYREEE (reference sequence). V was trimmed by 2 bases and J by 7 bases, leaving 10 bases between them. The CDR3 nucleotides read TGTGCCAGCAGCTTAGGACTGTTGAATTCACCCCTCCACTTT. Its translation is CASSLGLLNSPLHF.

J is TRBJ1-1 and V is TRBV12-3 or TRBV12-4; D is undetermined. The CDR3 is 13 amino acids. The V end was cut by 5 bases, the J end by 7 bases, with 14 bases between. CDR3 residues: CASSPSSLLEAFF. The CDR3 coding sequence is TGTGCCAGCAGTCCATCCTCACTCCTTGAAGCTTTCTTT.

CDR3 loop: CASSSPGLAPGRYF. CDR3 sequence (DNA): TGTGCCAGCAGCTCCCCTGGACTAGCGCCTGGTCGGTACTTC. The rearrangement joins TRBV11-2 to TRBJ2-7, with 9 bases aligning to TRBD2. The germline V gene encodes CDR1 SGHAT and CDR2 FQNNGV. After removal of 4 bases from V and 12 bases from J, the junction contained 13 bases not matched to a gene. This CDR3 spans 14 amino acids. Together with reference TRBV11-2 and TRBJ2-7, the CDR3 gives the full variable domain: EAGVAQSPRYKIIEKRQSVAFWCNPISGHATLYWYQQILGQGPKLLIQFQNNGVVDDSQLPKDRFSAERLKGVDSTLKIQPAKLEDSAVYLCASSSPGLAPGRYFGPGTRLTVT.

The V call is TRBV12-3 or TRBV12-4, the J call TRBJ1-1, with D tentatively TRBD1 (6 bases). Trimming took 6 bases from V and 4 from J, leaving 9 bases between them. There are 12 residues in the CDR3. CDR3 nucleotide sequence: TGTGCCAGCAGGGACAGACTCACTGAAGCTTTCTTT. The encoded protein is CASRDRLTEAFF.

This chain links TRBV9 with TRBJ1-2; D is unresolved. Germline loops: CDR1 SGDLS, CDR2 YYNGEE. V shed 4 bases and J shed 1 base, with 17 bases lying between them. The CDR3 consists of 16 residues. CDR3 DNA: TGTGCCAGCAGCAGAATGCAGAACCTTTATAACTATGGCTACACCTTC. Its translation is CASSRMQNLYNYGYTF.

DNA of the CDR3: TGTGCCAGCTCACCGGAACCCAGACAGGGGGCGGTGATAGCTTTCTTT. This translates into CASSPEPRQGAVIAFF. The chain employs TRBV18 and TRBJ1-1, with 10 bases matching TRBD1. Germline CDR1 is KGHSH and CDR2 is LQKENI. The CDR3 is made up of 16 amino acids. J gave up 10 bases and V 3 bases, and 14 bases lay outside the gene matches.

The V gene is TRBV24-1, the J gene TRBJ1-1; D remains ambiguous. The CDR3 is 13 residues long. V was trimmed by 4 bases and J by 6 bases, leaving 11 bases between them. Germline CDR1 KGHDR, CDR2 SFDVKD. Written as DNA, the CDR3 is TGTGCCACCAGTGAGGGCCCCTGGGCTGAAGCTTTCTTT. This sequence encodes CATSEGPWAEAFF.

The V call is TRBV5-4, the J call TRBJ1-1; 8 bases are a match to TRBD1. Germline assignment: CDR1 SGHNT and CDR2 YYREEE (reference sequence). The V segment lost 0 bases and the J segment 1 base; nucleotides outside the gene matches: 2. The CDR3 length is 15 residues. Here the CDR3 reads CASSLARGPNTEAFF. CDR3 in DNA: TGTGCCAGCAGCTTGGCCAGGGGGCCGAACACTGAAGCTTTCTTT.

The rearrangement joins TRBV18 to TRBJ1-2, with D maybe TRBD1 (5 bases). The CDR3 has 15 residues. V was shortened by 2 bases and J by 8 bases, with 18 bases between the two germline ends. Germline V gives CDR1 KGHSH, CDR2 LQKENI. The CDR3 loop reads CASSPNSGKSEGYTF. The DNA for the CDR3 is TGTGCCAGCTCACCAAACTCAGGGAAATCGGAAGGCTACACCTTC.

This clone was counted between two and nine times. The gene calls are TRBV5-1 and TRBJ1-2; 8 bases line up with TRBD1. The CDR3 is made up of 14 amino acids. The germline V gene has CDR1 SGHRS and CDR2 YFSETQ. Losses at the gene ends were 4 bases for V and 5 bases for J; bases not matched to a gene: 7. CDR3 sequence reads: CASSPGQGGYGYTF. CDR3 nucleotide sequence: TGCGCCAGCAGCCCTGGACAGGGAGGATATGGCTACACCTTC.

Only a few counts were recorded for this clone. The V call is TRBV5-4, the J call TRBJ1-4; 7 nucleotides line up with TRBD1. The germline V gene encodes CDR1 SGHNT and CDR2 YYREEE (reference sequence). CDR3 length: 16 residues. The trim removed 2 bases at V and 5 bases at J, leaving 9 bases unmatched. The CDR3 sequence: CASSLMEGRGNEKLFF. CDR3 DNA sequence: TGTGCCAGCAGCTTAATGGAAGGCAGGGGGAATGAAAAACTGTTTTTT.

The CDR3 sequence: CASSLWDSPALNTEAFF. CDR3 in DNA: TGTGCCAGCAGCTTATGGGACAGTCCTGCACTGAACACTGAAGCTTTCTTT. V is TRBV7-8 and J is TRBJ1-1, with 7 bases aligning to TRBD1. In germline, CDR1 is SGHVS, CDR2 FQNEAQ. V dropped 2 bases and J dropped 0; count of bases not matched to a gene: 9. The CDR3 is 17 residues long. The variable domain in full, with the rest retrieved from reference TRBV7-8 and TRBJ1-1, is GAGVSQSPRYKVAKRGQDVALRCDPISGHVSLFWYQQALGQGPEFLTYFQNEAQLDKSGLPSDRFFAERPEGSVSTLKIQRTQQEDSAVYLCASSLWDSPALNTEAFFGQGTRLTVV.